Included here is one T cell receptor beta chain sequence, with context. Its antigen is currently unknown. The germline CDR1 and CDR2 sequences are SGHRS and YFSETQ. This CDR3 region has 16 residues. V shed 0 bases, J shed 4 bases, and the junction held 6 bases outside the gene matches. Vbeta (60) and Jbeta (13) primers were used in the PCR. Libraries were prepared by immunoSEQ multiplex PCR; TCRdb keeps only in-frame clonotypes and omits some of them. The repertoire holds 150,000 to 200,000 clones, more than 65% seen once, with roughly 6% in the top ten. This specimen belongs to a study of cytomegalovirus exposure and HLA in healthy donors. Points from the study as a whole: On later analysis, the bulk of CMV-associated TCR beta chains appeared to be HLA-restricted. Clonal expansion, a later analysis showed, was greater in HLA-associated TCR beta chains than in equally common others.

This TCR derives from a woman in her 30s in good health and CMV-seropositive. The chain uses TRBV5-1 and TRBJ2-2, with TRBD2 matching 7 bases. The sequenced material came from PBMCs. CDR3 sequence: CASSLDPAGLTGELFF. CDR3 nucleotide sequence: TGCGCCAGCAGCTTGGACCCAGCGGGACTCACCGGGGAGCTGTTTTTT.